These T cell receptor beta chains were read from a single sample in a study of PD-1 blockade in mismatch repair-deficient tumors. Sequenced by immunoSEQ multiplex PCR; TCRdb stores in-frame clones only, minus some. Of approximately 38,000 clones in the sample, around 84% were seen once. The sample in question was peripheral blood, obtained around 75 weeks after starting pembrolizumab. Every receptor here comes from an adult with mismatch repair-deficient cancer. The CDR3 runs from the conserved cysteine through the conserved F or W. A D gene is named only where the DNA matches it firmly. Where a row states a size, it is once, few, many or the class of an expanded clone; other rows omit it.

v_call	clone_size	d_call	j_call	cdr3_aa	cdr3_nt
TRBV14	-	-	TRBJ2-1	CASSQGVRTFSDEQFF	TGTGCCAGCAGCCAAGGGGTCAGGACCTTCTCAGATGAGCAGTTCTTC
TRBV7-9	-	-	TRBJ2-1	CASRPYLSSGNEQFF	TGTGCCAGCAGACCCTATTTGAGTTCCGGGAATGAGCAGTTCTTC
TRBV2	-	-	TRBJ1-1	CASGTEVFTEAFF	TGTGCCAGCGGTACAGAGGTGTTCACTGAAGCTTTCTTT
TRBV9	-	-	TRBJ2-5	CASSVAGQVETQYF	TGTGCCAGCAGCGTAGCAGGGCAGGTGGAGACCCAGTACTTC
TRBV30	-	-	TRBJ2-1	CAWSVTSGGLGGRFYNEQFF	TGTGCCTGGAGTGTAACGTCAGGGGGATTGGGGGGCCGCTTCTACAATGAGCAGTTCTTC
TRBV9	once	-	TRBJ1-1	CASSVMTANTEAFF	TGTGCCAGCAGCGTTATGACAGCCAACACTGAAGCTTTCTTT
TRBV11-3	-	-	TRBJ2-1	CASSLDSGNSYNEQFF	TGTGCCAGCAGCTTAGATTCCGGGAACTCCTACAATGAGCAGTTCTTC
TRBV5-4	-	TRBD2	TRBJ2-1	CASSLESGSSEQFF	TGTGCCAGCAGCTTGGAAAGCGGGAGTAGTGAGCAGTTCTTC
TRBV6-5	-	-	TRBJ2-7	CASSLSDSFSYEQYF	TGTGCCAGCAGTCTCTCGGACTCGTTCTCCTACGAGCAGTACTTC
TRBV28	-	-	TRBJ2-1	CASSLGRVGGGEQFF	TGTGCCAGCAGTTTAGGAAGGGTGGGAGGGGGTGAGCAGTTCTTC
TRBV5-1	-	-	TRBJ2-5	CASSSSGQQETQYF	TGCGCCAGCAGTTCCTCTGGACAGCAAGAGACCCAGTACTTC
TRBV7-9	-	-	TRBJ2-1	CASSLGGGGYEQFF	TGTGCCAGCAGCTTAGGGGGAGGTGGTTATGAGCAGTTCTTC
TRBV6-1	-	TRBD1	TRBJ1-1	CASSESQGAGAFF	TGTGCCAGCAGTGAATCACAGGGGGCCGGAGCTTTCTTT
TRBV27	-	TRBD1	TRBJ2-1	CASSRAGGGEQFF	TGTGCCAGCAGTAGAGCAGGGGGCGGTGAGCAGTTCTTC
TRBV15	once	-	TRBJ2-1	CATSRDRSRSYNEQFF	TGTGCCACCAGCAGAGATCGCTCCAGAAGCTACAATGAGCAGTTCTTC
TRBV9	-	-	TRBJ2-6	CASSPPAGANVLTF	TGTGCCAGCAGCCCGCCCGCTGGGGCCAACGTCCTGACTTTC
TRBV29-1	-	-	TRBJ1-1	CSTMRNTEAFF	TGCAGCACCATGAGGAACACTGAAGCTTTCTTT
TRBV10-1	-	-	TRBJ1-1	CASSPGFMNTEAFF	TGCGCCAGCAGTCCAGGGTTCATGAACACTGAAGCTTTCTTT
TRBV28	-	TRBD1	TRBJ2-3	CASHFWDSPDTQYF	TGTGCCTCCCACTTCTGGGACAGTCCAGATACGCAGTATTTT
TRBV19	-	TRBD1	TRBJ1-2	CASRLTGGASGYTF	TGTGCCAGTAGGCTGACAGGGGGCGCTTCTGGCTACACCTTC
TRBV5-8	-	TRBD2	TRBJ2-2	CASPWGGSTGELFF	TGTGCCAGCCCATGGGGGGGATCCACCGGGGAGCTGTTTTTT
TRBV29-1	-	-	TRBJ1-1	CSVWESTQAFF	TGCAGCGTTTGGGAGAGTACACAGGCTTTCTTT